This T cell receptor beta chain derives from a study of early T cells in non-severe SARS-CoV-2 infection. In the study overall: Sequencing was performed on bulk RNA from unsorted whole blood, leaving chains unpaired.

This clonotype has at least ten counts. Antigen specificity is unknown. Study outcomes and limitations: Anti-spike CD8 responses were favored in VDJdb matching, and private and CD4 specificities were missed.

V was trimmed by 5 bases and J by 0 bases, leaving 14 bases between them. Germline lookup yields CDR1 KGHSH and CDR2 LQKENI. The CDR3 spans 16 residues. As part of library construction, unique molecular identifiers were attached to individual cDNA molecules. TCRdb passed the 5' RACE reads through MiXCR, listing each CDR3 protein once. The sample holds fewer than 30,000 distinct CDR3 sequences, approximately 6% seen once. This sample comprised whole blood, obtained at baseline. This TCR was sampled from an adult who was a healthcare worker with PCR-confirmed SARS-CoV-2 infection or an uninfected control (not recorded which). The rearrangement uses TRBV18 and TRBJ1-5, with D possibly matching TRBD1 (6 bases). Here the CDR3 DNA reads TGTGCCAGCTCAGTAGGGACACCCTATAGCAATCAGCCCCAGCATTTT. It yields the protein CASSVGTPYSNQPQHF. The full variable domain, completed using reference TRBV18 and TRBJ1-5, is NAGVMQNPRHLVRRRGQEARLRCSPMKGHSHVYWYRQLPEEGLKFMVYLQKENIIDESGMPKERFSAEFPKEGPSILRIQQVVRGDSAAYFCASSVGTPYSNQPQHFGDGTRLSIL.